This entry describes one T cell receptor (beta chain). The data are from a study of shared clonotypes between healthy human individuals. Deep-level running was used for the assay. Here immunoSEQ multiplex PCR was the method, and the copy in TCRdb shows in-frame clones only, minus some. In the table there are about 490,000 clones, roughly 85% of which are singletons. The CDR3 totals 9 residues. V was shortened by 11 bases and J by 3 bases, with 5 bases between the two germline ends. The chain uses TRBV23-1 and TRBJ2-7; D not resolved. TRBV23-1 qualifies as an ORF whose function is uncertain. Sequencing was performed on PBMCs. This clonotype was sampled from a woman between 35 and 50 years old in good health. Some clones in this sample may be carry-over from other donors' samples. CDR3: CAVLYEQYF. In DNA form, the CDR3 reads TGCGCCGTCCTCTACGAGCAGTACTTC.